This entry lists 32 T cell receptor beta chains sequenced from one sample in a study of beta chain features in type 1 diabetes. Study-level points and caveats: The study found moderately but significantly shorter TCRB CDR3s in all four CD4+ subsets of Type 1 diabetes patients.

The isolated RNA, all of it, was reverse transcribed, so expressed TCRB transcripts were what got sequenced. The repertoire was sequenced with immunoSEQ multiplex PCR; TCRdb's copy has only in-frame clones and lacks some. The sample includes about 370,000 clones, around 9.6% seen only once; the top ten take around 0.66%. Their recognized antigens are unknown. Sequenced material: central memory CD4+ T cells from blood. The receptors come from a man aged 25-40 years with type 1 diabetes.

This clone was recorded at least ten times. V gene TRBV2 combines with J gene TRBJ2-1; D gene unclear. This CDR3 comprises 14 residues. Per germline, CDR1 SNHLY and CDR2 FYNNEI. Trimming removed 2 bases at V and 4 bases at J, with 9 bases between. The DNA of the CDR3 is TGTGCCAGCAGTGAAAGGTTTTTATACAATGAGCAGTTCTTC. Protein: CASSERFLYNEQFF. Full variable domain (missing parts from reference TRBV2 and TRBJ2-1): EPEVTQTPSHQVTQMGQEVILRCVPISNHLYFYWYRQILGQKVEFLVSFYNNEISEKSEIFDDQFSVERPDGSNFTLKIRSTKLEDSAMYFCASSERFLYNEQFFGPGTRLTVL.

The chain is built from TRBV7-9 and TRBJ1-3; 8 positions agree with TRBD1. The germline V gene has CDR1 SEHNR and CDR2 FQNEAQ (reference sequence). The CDR3 is 17 residues long. V shed 10 bases, J shed 3 bases, and the junction held 17 bases outside the gene matches. The CDR3 is CATRVPEDRAGGNTIYF. The CDR3 DNA sequence: TGTGCCACCAGAGTACCCGAGGACAGGGCGGGTGGAAACACCATATATTTT.

This chain uses TRBV12-5 with TRBJ1-2; D unclear. The CDR3 contains 14 residues. V gave up 1 base and J gave up 8 bases, with 14 bases separating them. In germline, CDR1 is LGHNT, CDR2 FRNRAP. This chain's CDR3 is CASGLGTDAYGYTF. CDR3 nucleotide sequence: TGTGCTAGTGGTTTGGGGACGGACGCTTACGGCTACACCTTC.

There are a few counts of this clone. This sequence joins TRBV9 and TRBJ1-2; tentative D call: TRBD1 (6 bases). The germline gives CDR1 SGDLS, CDR2 YYNGEE. V was clipped by 4 bases and J by 5 bases, with 18 bases between them. CDR3 length equals 15 residues. CDR3 sequence (DNA): TGTGCCAGCAGCACGACCGGGACATCGTTTTATGGCTACACCTTC. This codes for CASSTTGTSFYGYTF.

The chain uses TRBV19 and TRBJ2-1, with 13 bases identical to TRBD2. The CDR3 covers 15 residues. The trim removed 9 bases at V and 4 bases at J, leaving 6 bases unmatched. The germline gives CDR1 LNHDA, CDR2 SQIVND (reference sequence). The CDR3 reads CASRLAGGKYNEQFF. CDR3 DNA sequence: TGTGCCAGCCGACTAGCGGGAGGAAAGTACAATGAGCAGTTCTTC.

This clone has a count of ten or more. The chain uses TRBV6-1 and TRBJ2-6; D not certain. The CDR3 is 17 residues long. The germline V gene has CDR1 MNHNS and CDR2 SASEGT. V was pared by 3 bases and J by 0 bases, with 12 bases between. The CDR3 region is CASSDANLASGANVLTF. The CDR3 DNA reads as TGTGCCAGCAGTGATGCCAACCTGGCCTCTGGGGCCAACGTCCTGACTTTC.

The genes are TRBV7-8 and TRBJ1-5; 9 positions agree with TRBD1. Looked up from germline, CDR1 is SGHVS and CDR2 is FQNEAQ. The junction had 2 bases not matched to a gene; V was cut back by 5 bases and J by 0 bases. The CDR3 totals 15 residues. CDR3 amino acids: CASSRTGDSNQPQHF. The CDR3 DNA sequence: TGTGCCAGCAGCCGGACAGGGGATAGCAATCAGCCCCAGCATTTT.

There are a few counts of this clone. This sequence joins TRBV11-2 and TRBJ2-5; the D is unclear. Per the germline V gene, CDR1 is SGHAT and CDR2 is FQNNGV. Trimming left V 4 bases short and J 3 bases short, with 9 bases between. The CDR3 extends over 13 amino acids. This CDR3 is CASSSRVEETQYF. DNA of the CDR3: TGTGCCAGCAGCTCCCGCGTTGAAGAGACCCAGTACTTC.

V usage is TRBV19 and J usage is TRBJ2-3; 8 bases are shared with TRBD2. Losses at the gene ends were 4 bases for V and 0 bases for J; bases not matched to a gene: 0. Looked up from germline, CDR1 is LNHDA and CDR2 is SQIVND (reference sequence). The CDR3 totals 14 residues. In DNA form, the CDR3 reads TGTGCCAGTAGTACTAGCGGGAGCACAGATACGCAGTATTTT. It encodes CASSTSGSTDTQYF. The whole variable domain, filled in from reference TRBV19 and TRBJ2-3, reads DGGITQSPKYLFRKEGQNVTLSCEQNLNHDAMYWYRQDPGQGLRLIYYSQIVNDFQKGDIAEGYSVSREKKESFPLTVTSAQKNPTAFYLCASSTSGSTDTQYFGPGTRLTVL.

The chain employs TRBV4-3 and TRBJ2-5, with D perhaps being TRBD1 or TRBD2 (6 bases each). From germline, CDR1 is LGHNA and CDR2 YSLEER. CDR3 length equals 16 residues. Between the trimmed V and J ends, which lost 4 bases and 3 bases, there was a span of 18 bases. As DNA, the CDR3 is TGCGCCAGCAGCCGAGTTGGTTTTAGGGGGGAAGAGACCCAGTACTTC. Translated, it gives CASSRVGFRGEETQYF.

This clone was counted at least ten times. The chain joins TRBV7-2 to TRBJ2-1; D is possibly TRBD2 (6 bases). V was pared by 6 bases and J by 4 bases, with 19 bases between. This CDR3 has 16 residues. Germline lookup yields CDR1 SGHTA and CDR2 FQGNSA. CDR3 sequence: CASRRRSGVVYNEQFF. The CDR3 region has the DNA TGTGCCAGCAGACGTCGGTCGGGGGTTGTATACAATGAGCAGTTCTTC. The complete variable domain, with remaining parts taken from reference TRBV7-2 and TRBJ2-1, reads GAGVSQSPSNKVTEKGKDVELRCDPISGHTALYWYRQSLGQGLEFLIYFQGNSAPDKSGLPSDRFSAERTGGSVSTLTIQRTQQEDSAVYLCASRRRSGVVYNEQFFGPGTRLTVL.

This clone was counted a few times. The V and J genes are TRBV25-1 and TRBJ2-5; D call uncertain. Per germline, CDR1 MGHDK and CDR2 SYGVNS. V was pared by 7 bases and J by 5 bases, with 14 bases between. The CDR3 runs 13 residues. CDR3 residues: CASTPAEAETQYF. CDR3 coding DNA: TGTGCCAGCACACCCGCCGAGGCGGAGACCCAGTACTTC.

This clone was detected a few times. The J gene is TRBJ2-5, the V gene TRBV2, with D unresolved. The germline CDR1 and CDR2 sequences are SNHLY and FYNNEI. The CDR3 extends over 15 amino acids. The V gene lost 5 bases and the J gene lost 2 bases, with 15 bases spanning the gap. Here the CDR3 reads CASSPKKPRQETQYF. DNA for the CDR3: TGTGCCAGCAGTCCGAAAAAGCCTCGGCAAGAGACCCAGTACTTC. The whole variable domain, remainder taken from reference TRBV2 and TRBJ2-5, is EPEVTQTPSHQVTQMGQEVILRCVPISNHLYFYWYRQILGQKVEFLVSFYNNEISEKSEIFDDQFSVERPDGSNFTLKIRSTKLEDSAMYFCASSPKKPRQETQYFGPGTRLLVL.

This chain connects TRBV20-1 to TRBJ2-3; D uncertain. The CDR3 spans 11 residues. V was cut by 5 bases and J by 8 bases, with 11 bases left in between. Germline CDR1 reads DFQATT; CDR2 reads SNEGSKA (reference sequence). The CDR3 is CSAGNEATQYF. CDR3 DNA: TGCAGTGCTGGAAACGAGGCTACGCAGTATTTT.

The J gene is TRBJ2-1, the V gene TRBV28; D could derive from TRBD1 or TRBD2 (5 bases each). The CDR3 spans 13 residues. V gave up 6 bases and J gave up 7 bases, with 13 bases separating them. CDR1 MDHEN and CDR2 SYDVKM come from the germline V gene. The CDR3 sequence: CASSPIWGNEQFF. CDR3 bases: TGTGCCAGCAGCCCCATTTGGGGGAATGAGCAGTTCTTC.

The J gene is TRBJ1-5, the V gene TRBV28; D is possibly TRBD1 (5 bases). V lost 3 bases and J lost 8, with 20 bases in between. Germline V gene lookup returns CDR1 MDHEN and CDR2 SYDVKM. CDR3 length equals 16 residues. In nucleotides, the CDR3 is TGTGCCAGCAGTTTTTGGGGGACGGGCCGAGAGGAGCCCCAGCATTTT. It codes for CASSFWGTGREEPQHF.

This clone came up a few times. The sample has other DNA sequences that encode this CDR3 too. The genes are TRBV27 and TRBJ1-4; D is unclear. Trimming took off 2 bases at V and 4 bases at J, with 5 bases between the two ends. Per the germline V gene, CDR1 is MNHEY and CDR2 is SMNVEV (reference sequence). This CDR3 comprises 13 residues. The CDR3 loop reads CASSLRVNEKLFF. The CDR3 DNA reads as TGTGCCAGCAGTTTACGGGTTAATGAAAAACTGTTTTTT.

Worth noting for this clone: This CDR3 is also generated by other DNA sequences in the sample. V is TRBV28 and J is TRBJ1-5, with 9 bases matching TRBD1. Germline trimming cut 5 bases from V and 7 bases from J; bases unmatched to any gene: 9. Per the germline V gene, CDR1 is MDHEN and CDR2 is SYDVKM. This CDR3 has 15 residues. CDR3 protein: CASSSTGTGYQPQHF. In DNA, the CDR3 is TGTGCCAGCAGTAGTACCGGGACAGGGTACCAGCCCCAGCATTTT.

This clone was detected a few times. The rearrangement joins TRBV5-1 to TRBJ2-1; weak D call: TRBD2 (5 bases). Trimming shortened V by 4 bases and J by 7 bases, and 18 bases separated the two germline ends. The CDR3 sequence is 15 residues long. Germline lookup yields CDR1 SGHRS and CDR2 YFSETQ. The CDR3 nucleotides read TGCGCCAGCAGCCCGTATGGGGAGACGATTAATGAGCAGTTCTTC. Translating gives CASSPYGETINEQFF.

This chain links TRBV19 with TRBJ2-1; 7 positions match TRBD2. CDR1 and CDR2 from the germline V gene are LNHDA and SQIVND (reference sequence). The junction had 11 bases not matched to a gene; V was cut back by 6 bases and J by 0 bases. There are 17 residues in the CDR3. CDR3 nucleotides: TGTGCCAGTAGCATTGGGAGTAGCGGGCGCTCCTACAATGAGCAGTTCTTC. It encodes CASSIGSSGRSYNEQFF.

There are a few counts of this clone. V gene TRBV10-3 combines with J gene TRBJ2-7, with D perhaps matching TRBD2 (5 bases). The germline V gene has CDR1 ENHRY and CDR2 SYGVKD. CDR3 length: 13 residues. V was cut by 2 bases and J by 9 bases, with 14 bases left in between. This chain's CDR3 is CAISERTQIRQYF. In nucleotides, the CDR3 is TGTGCCATCAGTGAGAGGACTCAGATCCGGCAGTACTTC.

This chain links TRBV6-5 with TRBJ2-5, with D perhaps matching TRBD2 (5 bases). The V gene lost 6 bases and the J gene lost 6 bases, with 14 bases spanning the gap. The CDR3 length is 13 residues. Looked up from germline, CDR1 is MNHEY and CDR2 is SVGAGI. DNA of the CDR3: TGTGCCAGCAGCGCGGCGAGGGCCCAGACCCAGTACTTC. Translated: CASSAARAQTQYF.

This clone was seen a few times. The chain uses TRBV29-1 and TRBJ2-2, with D possibly TRBD1 on 5 matching bases. The germline V gene has CDR1 SQVTM and CDR2 ANQGSEA. This CDR3 is 16 amino acids long. Trimming shortened V by 5 bases and J by 4 bases, and 20 bases separated the two germline ends. The CDR3 loop reads CSVSVIRGPSTGELFF. The CDR3 nucleotides read TGCAGCGTTTCAGTTATAAGGGGCCCGAGCACCGGGGAGCTGTTTTTT.

This clone occurred a few times. The J gene is TRBJ1-1, the V gene TRBV9, with 8 bases fitting TRBD1. V trimming: 0 bases; J trimming: 0 bases; junction bases outside the gene matches: 7. This CDR3 spans 17 amino acids. Germline lookup yields CDR1 SGDLS and CDR2 YYNGEE. For the CDR3, the DNA is TGTGCCAGCAGCGTAGTGGCAGGGGGCGCCTTGAACACTGAAGCTTTCTTT. It translates to CASSVVAGGALNTEAFF.

This clone was seen only a few times. This rearrangement joins TRBV29-1 to TRBJ1-5, with D possibly being TRBD1 (6 bases). This CDR3 is 14 amino acids long. CDR1 is SQVTM, CDR2 ANQGSEA, per germline. Trimming took 6 bases from V and 0 from J, leaving 12 bases between them. The CDR3 bases are TGCAGCGTAGCGACAGGTAATAGCAATCAGCCCCAGCATTTT. Its protein product is CSVATGNSNQPQHF.

V is TRBV7-8 and J is TRBJ2-3; perhaps TRBD2 as D (5 bases). Trimming shortened V by 4 bases and J by 3 bases, and 14 bases separated the two germline ends. The germline gives CDR1 SGHVS, CDR2 FQNEAQ. There are 15 residues in the CDR3. The CDR3 spells CASSSAGILTDTQYF. The CDR3 nucleotides read TGTGCCAGCAGCTCTGCCGGGATCCTAACAGATACGCAGTATTTT.

This clone was seen a handful of times. The CDR3 DNA sequence: TGTGCCAGCACTCGGGACTACCAGATTTACAATGAGCAGTTCTTC. This encodes CASTRDYQIYNEQFF. The V and J genes are TRBV2 and TRBJ2-1, with 7 nucleotides matching TRBD2. This CDR3 region has 15 residues. Germline-derived CDR1 and CDR2 are SNHLY and FYNNEI. V trimming: 7 bases; J trimming: 4 bases; junction bases outside the gene matches: 10.

This clone was counted a few times. The CDR3 region has the DNA TGTGCCAGCAGCCCGAAGTACGAGCAGTACTTC. This gives the protein CASSPKYEQYF. V usage is TRBV7-8 and J usage is TRBJ2-7; D uncertain. The CDR3 spans 11 residues. The germline CDR1 and CDR2 sequences are SGHVS and FQNEAQ. V lost 5 bases and J lost 4, with 6 bases in between.

Note on this clone: A read error is the likely source, as a far larger clone sits one nucleotide away. This rearrangement joins TRBV5-6 to TRBJ2-1; 11 bases agree with TRBD2. V shed 0 bases and J 12 bases; nucleotides not matched to a gene: 8. Germline V gene data show CDR1 as SGHDT and CDR2 as YYEEEE. This CDR3 region has 15 residues. CDR3 DNA sequence: TGTGCCAGCAGCTTGGATGGACTAGCGGGCCCCGGGCAGTTCTTC. This codes for CASSLDGLAGPGQFF.

The chain couples TRBV19 to TRBJ1-1, with D unclear. Germline assignment: CDR1 LNHDA and CDR2 SQIVND (reference sequence). V lost 5 bases and J 6 bases, leaving 16 bases between the germline ends. The CDR3 contains 14 residues. CDR3 coding DNA: TGTGCCAGTAGTGATTTATGGAACAGTCCTGAAGCTTTCTTT. It encodes CASSDLWNSPEAFF.

This chain uses TRBV7-2 with TRBJ2-3; possibly TRBD1 for D (6 bases). The germline V gene encodes CDR1 SGHTA and CDR2 FQGNSA. The V gene lost 2 bases and the J gene lost 4 bases, with 13 bases spanning the gap. This CDR3 comprises 15 residues. CDR3 residues: CASSLTGSVADTQYF. In nucleotides, the CDR3 is TGTGCCAGCAGCTTAACAGGGAGCGTGGCAGATACGCAGTATTTT.

This clone was seen many times. The V and J genes are TRBV7-9 and TRBJ1-5, with 8 bases that match TRBD1. Germline trimming cut 6 bases from V and 4 bases from J; bases unmatched to any gene: 2. CDR1 SEHNR and CDR2 FQNEAQ come from the germline V gene (reference sequence). The CDR3 is 13 residues long. The CDR3 is CASSRDRNQPQHF. In DNA, the CDR3 is TGTGCCAGCAGTAGGGACAGGAATCAGCCCCAGCATTTT.